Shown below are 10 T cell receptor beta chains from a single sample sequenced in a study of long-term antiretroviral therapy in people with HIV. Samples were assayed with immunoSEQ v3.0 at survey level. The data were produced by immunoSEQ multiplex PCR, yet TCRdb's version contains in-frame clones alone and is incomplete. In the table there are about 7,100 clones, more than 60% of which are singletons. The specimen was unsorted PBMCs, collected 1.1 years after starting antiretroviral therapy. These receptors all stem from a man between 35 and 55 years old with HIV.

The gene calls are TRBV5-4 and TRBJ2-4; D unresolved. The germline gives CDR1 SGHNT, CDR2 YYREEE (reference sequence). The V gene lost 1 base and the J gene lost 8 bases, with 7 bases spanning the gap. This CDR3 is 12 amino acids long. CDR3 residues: CASSLHPDIQYF. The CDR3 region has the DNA TGTGCCAGCAGCTTGCACCCCGACATTCAGTACTTC.

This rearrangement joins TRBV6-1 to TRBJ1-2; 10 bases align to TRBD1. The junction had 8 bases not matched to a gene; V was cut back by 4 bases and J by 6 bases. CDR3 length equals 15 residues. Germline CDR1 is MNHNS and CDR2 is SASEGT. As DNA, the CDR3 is TGTGCCAGCAGTGGAGCGACAGGGGGCGTAGATGGCTACACCTTC. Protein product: CASSGATGGVDGYTF.

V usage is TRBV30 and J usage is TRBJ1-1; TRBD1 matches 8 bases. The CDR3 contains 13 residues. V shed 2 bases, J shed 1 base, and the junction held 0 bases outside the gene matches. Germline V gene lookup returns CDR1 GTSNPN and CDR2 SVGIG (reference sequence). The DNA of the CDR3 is TGTGCCTGGAGTACAGGGGGGAACACTGAAGCTTTCTTT. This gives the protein CAWSTGGNTEAFF. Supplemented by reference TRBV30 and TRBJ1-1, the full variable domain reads SQTIHQWPATLVQPVGSPLSLECTVEGTSNPNLYWYRQAAGRGLQLLFYSVGIGQISSEVPQNLSASRPQDRQFILSSKKLLLSDSGFYLCAWSTGGNTEAFFGQGTRLTVV.

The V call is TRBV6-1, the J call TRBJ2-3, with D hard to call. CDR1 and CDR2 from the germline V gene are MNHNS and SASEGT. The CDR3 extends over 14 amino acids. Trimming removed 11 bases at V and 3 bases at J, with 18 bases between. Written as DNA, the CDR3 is TGTGCCTCCAAGGAGAAACTGGGGACAGATACGCAGTATTTT. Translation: CASKEKLGTDTQYF.

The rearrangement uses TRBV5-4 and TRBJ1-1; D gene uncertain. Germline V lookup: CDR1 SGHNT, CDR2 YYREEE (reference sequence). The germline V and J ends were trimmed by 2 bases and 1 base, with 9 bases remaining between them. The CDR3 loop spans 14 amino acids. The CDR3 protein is CASSFGHWNTEAFF. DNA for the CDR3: TGTGCCAGCAGCTTCGGCCACTGGAACACTGAAGCTTTCTTT.

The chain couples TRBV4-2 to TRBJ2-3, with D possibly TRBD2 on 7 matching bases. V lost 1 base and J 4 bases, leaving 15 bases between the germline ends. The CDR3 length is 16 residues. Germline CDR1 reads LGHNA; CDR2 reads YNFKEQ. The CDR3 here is CASSQVWGGDADTQYF. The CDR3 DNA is TGTGCCAGCAGCCAAGTTTGGGGGGGCGACGCAGATACGCAGTATTTT.

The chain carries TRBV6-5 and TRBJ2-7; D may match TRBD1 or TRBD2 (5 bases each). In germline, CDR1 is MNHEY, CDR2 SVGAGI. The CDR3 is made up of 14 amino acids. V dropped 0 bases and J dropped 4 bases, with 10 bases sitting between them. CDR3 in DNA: TGTGCCAGCAGTTACTCGCAGGGCGGGTACGAGCAGTACTTC. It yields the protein CASSYSQGGYEQYF.

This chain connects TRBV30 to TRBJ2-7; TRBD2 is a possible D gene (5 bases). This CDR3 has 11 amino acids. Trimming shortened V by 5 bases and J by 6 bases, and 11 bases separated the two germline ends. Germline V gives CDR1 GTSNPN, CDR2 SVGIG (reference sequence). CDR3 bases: TGTGCCTGGGGGGAAGAGGGCGAGCAGTACTTC. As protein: CAWGEEGEQYF.

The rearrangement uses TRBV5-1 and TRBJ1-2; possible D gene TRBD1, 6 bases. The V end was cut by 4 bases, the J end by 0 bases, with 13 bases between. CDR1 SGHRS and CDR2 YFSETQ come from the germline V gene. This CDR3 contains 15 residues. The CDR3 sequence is CASSGTRDTNYGYTF. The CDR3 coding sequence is TGCGCCAGCAGCGGGACACGAGATACTAACTATGGCTACACCTTC.

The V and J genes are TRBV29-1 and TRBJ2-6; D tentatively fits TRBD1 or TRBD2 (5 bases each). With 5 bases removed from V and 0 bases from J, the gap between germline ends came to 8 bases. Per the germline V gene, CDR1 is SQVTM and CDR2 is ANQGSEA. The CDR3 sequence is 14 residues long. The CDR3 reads CSVWDRSGANVLTF. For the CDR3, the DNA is TGCAGCGTTTGGGACCGCTCTGGGGCCAACGTCCTGACTTTC.